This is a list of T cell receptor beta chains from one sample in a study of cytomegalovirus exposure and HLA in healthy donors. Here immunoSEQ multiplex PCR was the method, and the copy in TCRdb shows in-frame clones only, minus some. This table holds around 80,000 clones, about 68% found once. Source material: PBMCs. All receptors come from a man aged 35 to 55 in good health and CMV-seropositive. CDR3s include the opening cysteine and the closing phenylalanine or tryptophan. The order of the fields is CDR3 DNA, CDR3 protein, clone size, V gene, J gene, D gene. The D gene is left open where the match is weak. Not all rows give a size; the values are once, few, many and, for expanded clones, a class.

DNA: TGCGCCAGCAGCCAAGAAGGGAGTGACGCAGATACGCAGTATTTT
CDR3: CASSQEGSDADTQYF
size: -
V: TRBV4-3
J: TRBJ2-3
D: -

DNA: TGTGCCAGCAGCTGGGGGCCAGGTGGCACAGATACGCAGTATTTT
CDR3: CASSWGPGGTDTQYF
size: -
V: TRBV5-6
J: TRBJ2-3
D: -

DNA: TGTGCCAGCAGACTAGCGGGAGTAGGTAAAGGCGAGCAGTACTTC
CDR3: CASRLAGVGKGEQYF
size: few
V: TRBV2
J: TRBJ2-7
D: TRBD2

DNA: TGCGCCAGCAGCCAATTATCCGGCGGGTCCGACAGGGAAGCGGCTGAAGCTTTCTTT
CDR3: CASSQLSGGSDREAAEAFF
size: -
V: TRBV4-3
J: TRBJ1-1
D: TRBD1

DNA: TGTGCCTGCCCCCGGACTAGCGGGATCGATGAGCAGTTCTTC
CDR3: CACPRTSGIDEQFF
size: -
V: TRBV30
J: TRBJ2-1
D: TRBD2

DNA: TGTGCCAGTAGTTCCACAGGGGGAGCGGTTTCCAATGAGCAGTTCTTC
CDR3: CASSSTGGAVSNEQFF
size: -
V: TRBV19
J: TRBJ2-1
D: TRBD1

DNA: TGTGCCAGCAGCCTGCGGGGCCCTAATCAGCCCCAGCATTTT
CDR3: CASSLRGPNQPQHF
size: -
V: TRBV6-6
J: TRBJ1-5
D: -

DNA: TGTGCCAGCAGTTCGACAGGGATTAACTATGGCTACACCTTC
CDR3: CASSSTGINYGYTF
size: -
V: TRBV2
J: TRBJ1-2
D: TRBD1

DNA: TGTGCCAGCAGTGAGTTGGCCCTTCTCAATGGAAACACCATATATTTT
CDR3: CASSELALLNGNTIYF
size: -
V: TRBV6-1
J: TRBJ1-3
D: -

DNA: TGTGCCAGCAGATCTACTAGCACAGATACGCAGTATTTT
CDR3: CASRSTSTDTQYF
size: few
V: TRBV9
J: TRBJ2-3
D: -

DNA: TGTGCCAGCAGCTTAGGTGGCAGAACTAACTATGGCTACACCTTC
CDR3: CASSLGGRTNYGYTF
size: -
V: TRBV7-9
J: TRBJ1-2
D: -

DNA: TGTGCCAGCACCTCACTATTGGGCAATCAGCCCCAGCATTTT
CDR3: CASTSLLGNQPQHF
size: few
V: TRBV6-5
J: TRBJ1-5
D: -

DNA: TGTGCCAGCAGCCCCCGCGGGGGGCTATACGAGCAGTACTTC
CDR3: CASSPRGGLYEQYF
size: -
V: TRBV5-4
J: TRBJ2-7
D: TRBD2

DNA: TGTGCCAGCAGCGATACACGAAAAAGGGGGAACACTGAAGCTTTCTTT
CDR3: CASSDTRKRGNTEAFF
size: -
V: TRBV5-5
J: TRBJ1-1
D: -

DNA: TGTGCCAGCAGTTACTCGGCAGGGAAAGGACACGAGCAGTACTTC
CDR3: CASSYSAGKGHEQYF
size: -
V: TRBV6-5
J: TRBJ2-7
D: -

DNA: TGTGCCAGCTCATCAGGGTTCCAAGAGACCCAGTACTTC
CDR3: CASSSGFQETQYF
size: few
V: TRBV18
J: TRBJ2-5
D: -

DNA: TGTGCCAGCAGTGACGGGGGGACCTACAATGAGCAGTTCTTC
CDR3: CASSDGGTYNEQFF
size: -
V: TRBV6-4
J: TRBJ2-1
D: -

DNA: TGTGCCAGCAGGGGAACAGGGAACAGGGACTATGGCTACACCTTC
CDR3: CASRGTGNRDYGYTF
size: -
V: TRBV6-6
J: TRBJ1-2
D: -

DNA: TGTGCCAGCAGTGAATTTCAGGGCCCCTACGAGCAGTACTTC
CDR3: CASSEFQGPYEQYF
size: -
V: TRBV2
J: TRBJ2-7
D: -

DNA: TGTGCCAGCAGCCTTGGGCTCAATCAGCCCCAGCATTTT
CDR3: CASSLGLNQPQHF
size: -
V: TRBV7-2
J: TRBJ1-5
D: -

DNA: TGTGCCAGCAGCCATCCGGCGGGGGGGCAGGATACGCAGTATTTT
CDR3: CASSHPAGGQDTQYF
size: -
V: TRBV11-2
J: TRBJ2-3
D: TRBD2

DNA: TGTGCCAGCTCGGACAGGGAGACCCAGTACTTC
CDR3: CASSDRETQYF
size: -
V: TRBV18
J: TRBJ2-5
D: TRBD1

DNA: TGTGCCACCTCACCTTCGACAGGGGCCTCCTACGAGCAGTACTTC
CDR3: CATSPSTGASYEQYF
size: -
V: TRBV15
J: TRBJ2-7
D: TRBD1

DNA: TGTGCCAGCAGCTCTCAGCGGGGATCCTACAATGAGCAGTTCTTC
CDR3: CASSSQRGSYNEQFF
size: -
V: TRBV11-2
J: TRBJ2-1
D: TRBD2

DNA: TGTGCCAGCTGGAGGGTCCAATTAGGTTCACCCCTCCACTTT
CDR3: CASWRVQLGSPLHF
size: few
V: TRBV6-1
J: TRBJ1-6
D: -

DNA: TGTGCCAGCAGTGAAGAGGGGGTGAGAGGCTACACCTTC
CDR3: CASSEEGVRGYTF
size: -
V: TRBV6-1
J: TRBJ1-2
D: -

DNA: TGTGCCAGCAGTACCGGACAGCCCTACGAGCAGTACTTC
CDR3: CASSTGQPYEQYF
size: -
V: TRBV28
J: TRBJ2-7
D: -

DNA: TGTGCCAGCAGCTCGGGACAGGGGGCCACAGATACGCAGTATTTT
CDR3: CASSSGQGATDTQYF
size: -
V: TRBV7-8
J: TRBJ2-3
D: TRBD1

DNA: TGTGCCAGCAGCGCGAGACAGGGATCTTTCGAGCAGTACTTC
CDR3: CASSARQGSFEQYF
size: -
V: TRBV7-9
J: TRBJ2-7
D: TRBD1

DNA: TGTGCCAGCAGTTTAAACTCGCGGACTGCGTTACTGTTTTTT
CDR3: CASSLNSRTALLFF
size: few
V: TRBV28
J: TRBJ1-4
D: -

DNA: TGTGCCAGCAGCTTAGATGGGACAGGGGACTACGAGCAGTACTTC
CDR3: CASSLDGTGDYEQYF
size: once
V: TRBV11-3
J: TRBJ2-7
D: TRBD1

DNA: TGTGCCAGCAGCCCCGGGACTAGCGCAGATACGCAGTATTTT
CDR3: CASSPGTSADTQYF
size: -
V: TRBV7-3
J: TRBJ2-3
D: TRBD2

DNA: TGTGCCAGCTCGGCGGGGGGGGGCACAGATACGCAGTATTTT
CDR3: CASSAGGGTDTQYF
size: -
V: TRBV11-3
J: TRBJ2-3
D: TRBD2

DNA: TGTGCCTGGAGTTTAGGACTCCAGACGATGGGAAACACCATATATTTT
CDR3: CAWSLGLQTMGNTIYF
size: -
V: TRBV30
J: TRBJ1-3
D: -

DNA: TGTGCCAGCTCTCCCTTTGAGACTATAAACTCTGGAAACACCATATATTTT
CDR3: CASSPFETINSGNTIYF
size: -
V: TRBV18
J: TRBJ1-3
D: -

DNA: TGTGCCAGCAGTTATCGCAGGGTTGAGTACGAGCAGTACTTC
CDR3: CASSYRRVEYEQYF
size: -
V: TRBV27
J: TRBJ2-7
D: -

DNA: TGTGCCACCAGCAGAGATCAGGGGAACAATCAGCCCCAGCATTTT
CDR3: CATSRDQGNNQPQHF
size: -
V: TRBV15
J: TRBJ1-5
D: -

DNA: TGCGCCAGCAGCTTGGGGGGGGGAAAGGGGGCCAACGTCCTGACTTTC
CDR3: CASSLGGGKGANVLTF
size: -
V: TRBV5-1
J: TRBJ2-6
D: TRBD2

DNA: TGTGCCAGCAGCTCAAGGCGAAGGGGGCTCGGGACAGATACGCAGTATTTT
CDR3: CASSSRRRGLGTDTQYF
size: -
V: TRBV7-8
J: TRBJ2-3
D: TRBD1

DNA: TGCGCCAGCAGCAAACAGGGAGGGGGGGGCACAGATACGCAGTATTTT
CDR3: CASSKQGGGGTDTQYF
size: -
V: TRBV4-1
J: TRBJ2-3
D: -

DNA: TGTGCCTGGACTACCGGACAGGGTAATCAGCCCCAGCATTTT
CDR3: CAWTTGQGNQPQHF
size: -
V: TRBV30
J: TRBJ1-5
D: TRBD1

DNA: TGTGCCAGCAGTTACCGGGACAGAGGGCATGAGCAGTTCTTC
CDR3: CASSYRDRGHEQFF
size: -
V: TRBV6-5
J: TRBJ2-1
D: TRBD1

DNA: TGTGCCACCGGGCCAGAAAATCAGCCCCAGCATTTT
CDR3: CATGPENQPQHF
size: -
V: TRBV15
J: TRBJ1-5
D: -

DNA: TGCAGCGTGCCCACTAGCGGGGCCCCGGAGACCCAGTACTTC
CDR3: CSVPTSGAPETQYF
size: -
V: TRBV29-1
J: TRBJ2-5
D: TRBD2

DNA: TGTGCCAGCAGATGGACAGGGCTACAAGAGACCCAGTACTTC
CDR3: CASRWTGLQETQYF
size: -
V: TRBV5-6
J: TRBJ2-5
D: TRBD1

DNA: TGTGCCAGCAGTCGGGACAGGGGAGTAACCTACGAGCAGTACTTC
CDR3: CASSRDRGVTYEQYF
size: -
V: TRBV11-2
J: TRBJ2-7
D: TRBD1

DNA: TGCAGCGTTGGGGAGGGACAGGGCAATCAGCCCCAGCATTTT
CDR3: CSVGEGQGNQPQHF
size: -
V: TRBV29-1
J: TRBJ1-5
D: TRBD1

DNA: TGTGCCAGCAGCTATCGGTATACAGGTTTTAATTCACCCCTCCACTTT
CDR3: CASSYRYTGFNSPLHF
size: -
V: TRBV5-4
J: TRBJ1-6
D: -

DNA: TGTGCCAGCAGTGTTTCGGACAGTTACAATGAGCAGTTCTTC
CDR3: CASSVSDSYNEQFF
size: -
V: TRBV6-5
J: TRBJ2-1
D: -

DNA: TGTGCCAGCAGACGAAACTACGAGCAGTACTTC
CDR3: CASRRNYEQYF
size: -
V: TRBV6-5
J: TRBJ2-7
D: -

DNA: TGTGCCAGCAGCGAGGGGGGGGGTGACACTGAAGCTTTCTTT
CDR3: CASSEGGGDTEAFF
size: -
V: TRBV9
J: TRBJ1-1
D: -

DNA: TGTGCCAGCAGTTTGTTCCTACTCCCGGGACAGAGAAAGGAGACCCAGTACTTC
CDR3: CASSLFLLPGQRKETQYF
size: few
V: TRBV27
J: TRBJ2-5
D: TRBD1

DNA: TGTGCCAGCAGTCTCATCCCGGGACAGAACACCGGGGAGCTGTTTTTT
CDR3: CASSLIPGQNTGELFF
size: -
V: TRBV27
J: TRBJ2-2
D: -